The next 6 T cell receptor beta chains were all read from a single sample in a study of shared clonotypes between healthy human individuals. CD45RO-negative, CCR7-positively selected cells formed the naive CD8 fraction, excluding terminally differentiated effector memory CD45RA+ cells. Using immunoSEQ multiplex PCR, the repertoire was profiled, and TCRdb retains in-frame clones only, with some absent. The sample lists about 2 million clones; 85% to 95% were seen once. What was sequenced was naive CD8+ T cells sorted from blood. The receptor source for this set is a man younger than 30 in good health.

The chain joins TRBV27 to TRBJ2-3; D might be TRBD1 (5 bases). The V and J ends lost 5 bases and 2 bases respectively, with 11 bases between them. The CDR3 covers 14 residues. Germline lookup yields CDR1 MNHEY and CDR2 SMNVEV (reference sequence). CDR3 DNA sequence: TGTGCCAGCAGTCCTACCGGACACACAGATACGCAGTATTTT. This sequence encodes CASSPTGHTDTQYF.

The chain employs TRBV5-6 and TRBJ1-1, with TRBD1 matching 8 bases. This CDR3 has 13 amino acids. V shed 4 bases, J shed 4 bases, and the junction held 3 bases outside the gene matches. From germline, CDR1 is SGHDT and CDR2 YYEEEE. CDR3 residues: CASSVTGATEAFF. The CDR3 bases are TGTGCCAGCAGCGTGACAGGGGCCACTGAAGCTTTCTTT.

The J gene is TRBJ2-5, the V gene TRBV10-3, with 7 bases that match TRBD2. V was pared by 5 bases and J by 2 bases, with 14 bases of the junction left unmatched. Germline-derived CDR1 and CDR2 are ENHRY and SYGVKD. The CDR3 extends over 17 amino acids. CDR3 protein: CAISRPRVGGKQETQYF. In DNA form, the CDR3 reads TGTGCCATCAGTAGACCTAGGGTGGGGGGGAAACAAGAGACCCAGTACTTC.

The chain has TRBV4-2 and TRBJ2-2; TRBD2 matches 12 bases. V was pared by 4 bases and J by 3 bases, with 3 bases of the junction left unmatched. The CDR3 runs 16 residues. CDR1 and CDR2 (germline): LGHNA, YNFKEQ. CDR3: CASSPSGGADTGELFF. In DNA form, the CDR3 reads TGTGCCAGCAGCCCTAGCGGGGGGGCCGACACCGGGGAGCTGTTTTTT.

The DNA for the CDR3 is TGTGCCAGCAGCCTTCCGGGACGGAGCTCCGGGGAGCTGTTTTTT. This sequence encodes CASSLPGRSSGELFF. The chain uses TRBV25-1 and TRBJ2-2; D may be TRBD1 or TRBD2 (5 bases each). CDR3 length equals 15 residues. Trimming stripped 6 bases from V and 6 bases from J, with 17 bases between. From germline, CDR1 is MGHDK and CDR2 SYGVNS. Complete variable domain (other parts from reference TRBV25-1 and TRBJ2-2): EADIYQTPRYLVIGTGKKITLECSQTMGHDKMYWYQQDPGMELHLIHYSYGVNSTEKGDLSSESTVSRIRTEHFPLTLESARPSHTSQYLCASSLPGRSSGELFFGEGSRLTVL.

The chain has TRBV2 and TRBJ2-7, with TRBD2 matching 7 bases. V dropped 6 bases and J dropped 6; count of bases not matched to a gene: 8. Germline CDR1 and CDR2: SNHLY and FYNNEI. CDR3 length: 13 residues. In DNA, the CDR3 is TGTGCCAGCAGGGGACTATCCCCTCTCGAGCAGTACTTC. It is translated as CASRGLSPLEQYF.